This T cell receptor (beta chain) was sequenced for a study of control samples from healthy donors and cancer patients. This CDR3 region has 17 residues. CDR1 is MGHDK, CDR2 SYGVNS, per germline. J was trimmed by 6 bases and V by 1 base; bases with no gene match: 9. The repertoire was sequenced with immunoSEQ multiplex PCR; TCRdb's copy has only in-frame clones and lacks some. This sample carries about 100,000 clones, 80% to 90% of them seen once, and the ten largest clones take over 6.5%. Sequenced: blood. The sequence derives from a man aged 30 to 45 in good health. The chain uses TRBV25-1 and TRBJ2-2; 9 bases fit TRBD1. The CDR3 is CASSEFKGTGLPGELFF. In DNA form, the CDR3 reads TGTGCCAGCAGTGAATTTAAGGGGACAGGGCTTCCCGGGGAGCTGTTTTTT.